Sequencing of this T cell receptor (beta chain) was carried out in a study of cytomegalovirus exposure and HLA in healthy donors. Study details: HLA-typed donors contributed around 82 million unique TCRs, which were held in an early data release. Whole-study findings and limits: DRB1 had the most TCR associations and HLA-C the fewest, a later analysis found, with rates varying by HLA locus. Among CMV-associated TCR beta chains, most appeared HLA-restricted in a later analysis.

This CDR3 is 16 amino acids long. Germline lookup yields CDR1 SGDLS and CDR2 YYNGEE. V was pared by 0 bases and J by 6 bases, with 16 bases between. The PCR was carried out with 60 Vbeta primers and 13 Jbeta primers. Assay used: immunoSEQ multiplex PCR; TCRdb lists only in-frame clones, some missing. This sample carries approximately 110,000 clones, under 80% of them seen once, and the ten largest clones take roughly 9.2%. Comment on this clone: The antigen remains unidentified.

The chain links TRBV9 to TRBJ2-1; D perhaps matches TRBD2 (6 bases). Sequenced material: PBMCs. This TCR was sampled from a woman aged 40 to 50 in good health and CMV-seropositive. The DNA for the CDR3 is TGTGCCAGCAGCGTAGCTACGGGGGTTTTGGGCAATGAGCAGTTCTTC. It yields the protein CASSVATGVLGNEQFF. The full variable domain, its missing parts supplied by reference TRBV9 and TRBJ2-1, is DSGVTQTPKHLITATGQRVTLRCSPRSGDLSVYWYQQSLDQGLQFLIQYYNGEERAKGNILERFSAQQFPDLHSELNLSSLELGDSALYFCASSVATGVLGNEQFFGPGTRLTVL.